This is a list of T cell receptor beta chains from one sample in a study of blood T cell repertoires in COVID-19. Clones were sequenced by immunoSEQ multiplex PCR, and TCRdb holds only the in-frame ones, with some missing. The sample holds some 57,000 clones, around 92% seen once. Sequenced input: peripheral blood. The receptors come from a man aged 45-65 years with active COVID-19. CDR3s include the opening cysteine and the closing phenylalanine or tryptophan. Fields, in order: D gene, V gene, J gene, clone size, CDR3 protein, CDR3 DNA. The D gene is left open where the match is weak. Expanded clones are given a class, and other clones once, few, many or no size at all.

d_gene: TRBD1; v_gene: TRBV3-1/TRBV3-2; j_gene: TRBJ1-2; abundance: .; CDR3aa: CASSQELGTGKTF; CDR3nt: TGTGCCAGCAGCCAAGAACTGGGGACAGGGAAGACCTTC
d_gene: .; v_gene: TRBV4-3; j_gene: TRBJ2-1; abundance: once; CDR3aa: CASGQAVAAYNEQFF; CDR3nt: TGCGCCAGCGGCCAAGCGGTAGCGGCCTACAATGAGCAGTTCTTC
d_gene: TRBD1; v_gene: TRBV11-2; j_gene: TRBJ1-3; abundance: .; CDR3aa: CASSTQGRSGNTIYF; CDR3nt: TGTGCCAGCAGCACACAGGGGCGCTCTGGAAACACCATATATTTT
d_gene: .; v_gene: TRBV4-1; j_gene: TRBJ2-1; abundance: .; CDR3aa: CASSQVGASYNEQFF; CDR3nt: TGCGCCAGCAGCCAGGTGGGCGCTTCCTACAATGAGCAGTTCTTC
d_gene: .; v_gene: TRBV4-1; j_gene: TRBJ1-5; abundance: .; CDR3aa: CASSQQGGNQPQHF; CDR3nt: TGCGCCAGCAGCCAACAGGGAGGGAATCAGCCCCAGCATTTT
d_gene: .; v_gene: TRBV18; j_gene: TRBJ2-7; abundance: .; CDR3aa: CASSPTPGSEQYF; CDR3nt: TGTGCCAGCTCACCCACGCCGGGTAGCGAGCAGTACTTC
d_gene: TRBD2; v_gene: TRBV6-4; j_gene: TRBJ2-1; abundance: .; CDR3aa: CASSLLAGDYNEQFF; CDR3nt: TGTGCCAGCAGCCTACTAGCGGGGGACTACAATGAGCAGTTCTTC
d_gene: TRBD2; v_gene: TRBV2; j_gene: TRBJ2-7; abundance: .; CDR3aa: CASSPRTSGTYEQYF; CDR3nt: TGTGCCAGCAGTCCCAGGACTAGCGGGACTTACGAGCAGTACTTC
d_gene: TRBD2; v_gene: TRBV11-2; j_gene: TRBJ2-3; abundance: .; CDR3aa: CASIEMASGSVDTQYF; CDR3nt: TGTGCCAGCATCGAAATGGCTAGCGGGAGTGTGGATACGCAGTATTTT
d_gene: .; v_gene: TRBV28; j_gene: TRBJ2-7; abundance: .; CDR3aa: CASSFSERDYEQYF; CDR3nt: TGTGCCAGCAGTTTCTCGGAGAGAGACTACGAGCAGTACTTC
d_gene: .; v_gene: TRBV4-3; j_gene: TRBJ2-5; abundance: .; CDR3aa: CASSQGGRETQYF; CDR3nt: TGCGCCAGCAGCCAGGGGGGGCGGGAGACCCAGTACTTC
d_gene: TRBD1; v_gene: TRBV19; j_gene: TRBJ1-1; abundance: .; CDR3aa: CASSRSGGNTEAFF; CDR3nt: TGTGCCAGTAGTAGGTCAGGGGGGAACACTGAAGCTTTCTTT
d_gene: TRBD2; v_gene: TRBV7-2; j_gene: TRBJ2-3; abundance: .; CDR3aa: CASSRTSGGAGHTDTQYF; CDR3nt: TGTGCCAGCAGCCGGACTAGCGGGGGGGCGGGACACACAGATACGCAGTATTTT
d_gene: .; v_gene: TRBV3-1/TRBV3-2; j_gene: TRBJ2-5; abundance: .; CDR3aa: CASSQYGETQYF; CDR3nt: TGTGCCAGCAGCCAATACGGGGAGACCCAGTACTTC
d_gene: .; v_gene: TRBV5-1; j_gene: TRBJ2-7; abundance: .; CDR3aa: CASSLVAGVVYEQYF; CDR3nt: TGCGCCAGCAGCTTGGTGGCAGGGGTAGTCTACGAGCAGTACTTC
d_gene: .; v_gene: TRBV6-2/TRBV6-3; j_gene: TRBJ2-2; abundance: .; CDR3aa: CASSKTGANTGELFF; CDR3nt: TGTGCCAGCAGCAAGACAGGAGCGAACACCGGGGAGCTGTTTTTT
d_gene: .; v_gene: TRBV2; j_gene: TRBJ2-7; abundance: .; CDR3aa: CASSTQGRHEQYF; CDR3nt: TGTGCCAGCAGTACGCAGGGTCGGCACGAGCAGTACTTC